Listed below are T cell receptor beta chains from one sample, sequenced in a study of CD8+CD57+ T cells in acquired aplastic anemia. TCRdb reprocessed the reads via MiXCR and lists one record per CDR3 protein. The sample lists more than 150,000 distinct CDR3 sequences, approximately 48% seen once, with more than 1.5% in the top ten. The material sequenced was sorted CD4+, CD8+, or CD8+CD57+ T cells (not recorded which) from PBMCs. All receptors come from a human donor with aplastic anemia. Each CDR3 is given with its conserved first and last residue. A D gene is named only where the DNA matches it firmly. Clone sizes are given selectively: once, few, many, or a class where the clone is expanded.

d_call	j_call	clone_size	v_call	cdr3_nt	cdr3_aa
NA	TRBJ1-1	many	TRBV4-3	TGCGCCAGCAGCCAAGATGGGTGGGTGGCGGCTGAAGCTTTCTTT	CASSQDGWVAAEAFF
NA	TRBJ1-4	few	TRBV6-2/TRBV6-3	TGTGCCAGCAGTTACGCAGTTCCGGGACGCAAGAATAATGAAAAACTGTTTTTT	CASSYAVPGRKNNEKLFF
NA	TRBJ1-6	NA	TRBV5-1	TGCGCCAGCAGCTTCGGCGGCCAGAGCTCCTATAATTCACCCCTCCACTTT	CASSFGGQSSYNSPLHF
NA	TRBJ2-1	many	TRBV9	TGTGCCAGCAGCGTTAACCGGGACTTCCCCTACAATGAGCAGTTCTTC	CASSVNRDFPYNEQFF
NA	TRBJ2-5	many	TRBV3-1	TGTGCCAGCAGCCCAGGCATGGAGACCCAGTACTTC	CASSPGMETQYF
NA	TRBJ2-3	once	TRBV20-1	TGCAGTGCTAGAGATCGCGGGGCTAGCACAGATACGCAGTATTTT	CSARDRGASTDTQYF
TRBD1	TRBJ1-5	many	TRBV6-2/TRBV6-3	TGTGCCAGCAGTTATGGGGACAGGGGTCAGCCCCAGCATTTT	CASSYGDRGQPQHF
TRBD1	TRBJ2-7	NA	TRBV29-1	TGCAGCGTTGGAATAGGGACAGGGGGCTACGAGCAGTACTTC	CSVGIGTGGYEQYF
NA	TRBJ1-5	NA	TRBV2	TGTGCCAGCAGTGATACCGGGGGCCATCAGCCCCAGCATTTT	CASSDTGGHQPQHF
NA	TRBJ2-5	NA	TRBV5-5	TGTGCCAGCAGCATCGACGGTCGTGGAGAGACCCAGTACTTC	CASSIDGRGETQYF
NA	TRBJ2-7	NA	TRBV15	TGTGCCACCAGCAGAGATCTTCAGGGCCACGAGCAGTACTTC	CATSRDLQGHEQYF
NA	TRBJ1-2	NA	TRBV6-1	TGTGCCAGCAGTGCCTTATGGGTGCAGGGTAGCTATGGCTACACCTTC	CASSALWVQGSYGYTF
NA	TRBJ2-4	few	TRBV5-6	TGTGCCAGCATCGAGAGGACAGCTCTAGCCAAAAACATTCAGTACTTC	CASIERTALAKNIQYF
NA	TRBJ2-5	many	TRBV9	TGTGCCAGCAGCGAAGAGTTTCGCGAGACCCAGTACTTC	CASSEEFRETQYF
NA	TRBJ1-5	NA	TRBV7-8	TGTGCCAGCAGCTTAGGTGAACCCCATAGCAATCAGCCCCAGCATTTT	CASSLGEPHSNQPQHF
TRBD1	TRBJ1-2	few	TRBV15	TGTGCCACCAGCACAAGGACAACAGGGGTAGGCTACACCTTC	CATSTRTTGVGYTF
NA	TRBJ1-4	NA	TRBV2	TGTGCCAGCAGTCCCCGACCTCGGGAGAGACTGTTTTTT	CASSPRPRERLFF
NA	TRBJ1-2	NA	TRBV20-1	TGCAGTGCCCTGACAGTCTACTATGGCTACACCTTC	CSALTVYYGYTF
NA	TRBJ2-5	NA	TRBV7-7	TGTGCTAGCAGCTTAGGGCATAAAGAGGGACGAGAGACCCAGTACTTC	CASSLGHKEGRETQYF
NA	TRBJ2-1	few	TRBV20-1	TGCAGTGCTAGAGGGACAAGGGATTGGGAGCAGTTCTTC	CSARGTRDWEQFF